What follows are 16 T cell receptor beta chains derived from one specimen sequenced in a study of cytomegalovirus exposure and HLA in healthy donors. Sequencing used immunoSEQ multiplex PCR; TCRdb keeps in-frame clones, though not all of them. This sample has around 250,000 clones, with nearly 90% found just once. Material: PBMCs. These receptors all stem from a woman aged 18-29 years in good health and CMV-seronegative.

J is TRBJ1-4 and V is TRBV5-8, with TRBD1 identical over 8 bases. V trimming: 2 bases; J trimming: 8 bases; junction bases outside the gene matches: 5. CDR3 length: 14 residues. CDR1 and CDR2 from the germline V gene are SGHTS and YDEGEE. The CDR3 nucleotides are TGTGCCAGCAGCTTCGCGAGACAGGGGGAAAAACTGTTTTTT. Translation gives CASSFARQGEKLFF. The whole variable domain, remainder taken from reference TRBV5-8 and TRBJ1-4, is EAGVTQSPTHLIKTRGQQATLRCSPISGHTSVYWYQQALGLGLQFLLWYDEGEERNRGNFPPRFSGRQFPNYSSELNVNALELEDSALYLCASSFARQGEKLFFGSGTQLSVL.

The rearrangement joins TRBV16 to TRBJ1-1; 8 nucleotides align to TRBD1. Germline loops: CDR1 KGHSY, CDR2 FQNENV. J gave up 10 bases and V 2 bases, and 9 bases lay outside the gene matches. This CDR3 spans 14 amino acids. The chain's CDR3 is CASSQRSGGRGAFF. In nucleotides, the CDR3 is TGTGCCAGCAGCCAAAGATCAGGGGGCAGGGGAGCTTTCTTT.

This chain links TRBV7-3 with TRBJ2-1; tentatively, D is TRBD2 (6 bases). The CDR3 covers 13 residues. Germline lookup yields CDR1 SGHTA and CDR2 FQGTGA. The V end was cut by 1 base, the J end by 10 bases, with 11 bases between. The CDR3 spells CASSLKGLAEQFF. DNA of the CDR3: TGTGCCAGCAGCTTAAAAGGCCTAGCGGAGCAGTTCTTC.

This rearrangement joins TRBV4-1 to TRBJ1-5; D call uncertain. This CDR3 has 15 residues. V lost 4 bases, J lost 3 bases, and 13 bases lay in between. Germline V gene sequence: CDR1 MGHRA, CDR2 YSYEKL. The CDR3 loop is CASSLIFTDNQPQHF. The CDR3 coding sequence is TGCGCCAGCAGCCTTATATTTACAGACAATCAGCCCCAGCATTTT.

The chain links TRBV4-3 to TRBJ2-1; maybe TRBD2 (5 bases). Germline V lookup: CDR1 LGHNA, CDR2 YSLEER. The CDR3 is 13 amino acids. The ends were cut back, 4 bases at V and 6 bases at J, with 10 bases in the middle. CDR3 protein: CASSPPGSNEQFF. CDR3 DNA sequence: TGCGCCAGCAGCCCTCCGGGGAGCAATGAGCAGTTCTTC.

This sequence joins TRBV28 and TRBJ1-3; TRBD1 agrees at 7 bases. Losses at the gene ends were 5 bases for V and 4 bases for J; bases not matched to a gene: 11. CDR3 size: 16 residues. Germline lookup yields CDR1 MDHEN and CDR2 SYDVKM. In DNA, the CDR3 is TGTGCCAGCAGTCTTGGGACCGGGACAGCAGGAAACACCATATATTTT. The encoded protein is CASSLGTGTAGNTIYF.

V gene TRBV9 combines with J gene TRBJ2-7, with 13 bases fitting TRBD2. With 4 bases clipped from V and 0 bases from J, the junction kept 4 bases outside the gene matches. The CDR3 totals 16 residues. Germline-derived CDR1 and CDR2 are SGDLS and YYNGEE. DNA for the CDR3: TGTGCCAGCAGCCCTGGGACTAGCGGGAACTCCTACGAGCAGTACTTC. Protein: CASSPGTSGNSYEQYF.

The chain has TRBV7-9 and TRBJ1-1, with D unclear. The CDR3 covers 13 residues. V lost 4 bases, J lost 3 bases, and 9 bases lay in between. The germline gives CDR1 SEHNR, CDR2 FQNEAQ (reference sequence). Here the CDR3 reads CASSWVEDTEAFF. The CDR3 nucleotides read TGTGCCAGCAGCTGGGTGGAGGACACTGAAGCTTTCTTT.

The CDR3 nucleotides are TGTGCCAGCAGTTATTTTGGGACAGGGGGGGAGACCCAGTACTTC. Amino acid sequence: CASSYFGTGGETQYF. The V call is TRBV27, the J call TRBJ2-5; TRBD1 matches at 11 bases. V shed 4 bases, J shed 5 bases, and the junction held 6 bases outside the gene matches. This CDR3 region has 15 residues. Germline V lookup: CDR1 MNHEY, CDR2 SMNVEV (reference sequence).

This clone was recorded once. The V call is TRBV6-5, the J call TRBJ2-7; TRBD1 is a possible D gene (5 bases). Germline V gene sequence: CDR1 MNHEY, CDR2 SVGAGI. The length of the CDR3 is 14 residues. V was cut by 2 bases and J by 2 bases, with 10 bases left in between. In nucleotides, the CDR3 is TGTGCCAGCAGTTACGGGGCAGGAACCTACGAGCAGTACTTC. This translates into CASSYGAGTYEQYF.

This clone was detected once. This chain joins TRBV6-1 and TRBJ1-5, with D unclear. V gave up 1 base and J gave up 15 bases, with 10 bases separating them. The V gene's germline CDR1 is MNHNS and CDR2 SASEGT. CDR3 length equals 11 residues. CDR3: CASSEDSRRHF. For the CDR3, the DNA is TGTGCCAGCAGTGAAGATTCACGGAGGCATTTT.

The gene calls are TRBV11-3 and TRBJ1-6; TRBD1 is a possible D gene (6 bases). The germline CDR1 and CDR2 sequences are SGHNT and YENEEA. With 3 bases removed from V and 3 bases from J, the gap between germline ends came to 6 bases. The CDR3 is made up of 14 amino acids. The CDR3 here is CASSLDSYNSPLHF. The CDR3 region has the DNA TGTGCCAGCAGCTTGGACAGCTATAATTCACCCCTCCACTTT. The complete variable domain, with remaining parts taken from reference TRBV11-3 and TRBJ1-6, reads EAGVVQSPRYKIIEKKQPVAFWCNPISGHNTLYWYLQNLGQGPELLIRYENEEAVDDSQLPKDRFSAERLKGVDSTLKIQPAELGDSAVYLCASSLDSYNSPLHFGNGTRLTVT.

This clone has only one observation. CDR3 amino acids: CATSRGQGIPHEQYV. CDR3 bases: TGTGCCACCAGCAGAGGACAGGGAATCCCCCACGAGCAGTACGTC. The J gene is TRBJ2-7, the V gene TRBV15; 7 bases are a match to TRBD1. Germline V gives CDR1 LNHNV, CDR2 YYDKDF (reference sequence). This CDR3 spans 15 amino acids. The V segment lost 1 base and the J segment 5 bases; nucleotides outside the gene matches: 8.

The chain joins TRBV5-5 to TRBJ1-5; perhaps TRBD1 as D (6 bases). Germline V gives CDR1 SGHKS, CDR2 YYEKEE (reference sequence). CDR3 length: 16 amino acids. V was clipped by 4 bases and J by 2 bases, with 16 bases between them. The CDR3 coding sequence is TGTGCCAGCAGCCCCTCGGTCGGACAGCGCAATCAGCCCCAGCATTTT. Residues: CASSPSVGQRNQPQHF.

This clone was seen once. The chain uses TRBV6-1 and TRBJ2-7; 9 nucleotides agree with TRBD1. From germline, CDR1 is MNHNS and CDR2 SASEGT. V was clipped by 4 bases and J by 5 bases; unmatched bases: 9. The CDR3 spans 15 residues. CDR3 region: CASSGGTGFGNEQYV. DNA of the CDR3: TGTGCCAGCAGTGGAGGGACAGGGTTTGGAAACGAGCAGTACGTC.

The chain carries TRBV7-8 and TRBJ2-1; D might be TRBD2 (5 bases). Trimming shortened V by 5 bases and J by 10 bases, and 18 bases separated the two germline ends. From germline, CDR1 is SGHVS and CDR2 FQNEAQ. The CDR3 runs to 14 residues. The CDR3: CASSLGASRGEQFF. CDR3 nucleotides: TGTGCCAGCAGCCTCGGCGCTAGCCGTGGGGAGCAGTTCTTC.